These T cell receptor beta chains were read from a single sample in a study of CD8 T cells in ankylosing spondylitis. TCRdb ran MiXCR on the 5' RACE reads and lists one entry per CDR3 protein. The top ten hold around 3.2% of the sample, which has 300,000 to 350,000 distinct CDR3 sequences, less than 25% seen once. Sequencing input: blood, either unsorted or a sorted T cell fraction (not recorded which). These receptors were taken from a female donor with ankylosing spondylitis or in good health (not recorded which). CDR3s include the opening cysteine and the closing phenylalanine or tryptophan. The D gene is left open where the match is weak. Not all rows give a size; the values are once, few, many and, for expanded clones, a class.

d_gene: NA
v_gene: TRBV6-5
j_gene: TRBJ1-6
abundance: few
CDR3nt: TGTGCCAGCAGTTCCCAGGGTAGGGGTACCCTCCACTTT
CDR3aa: CASSSQGRGTLHF

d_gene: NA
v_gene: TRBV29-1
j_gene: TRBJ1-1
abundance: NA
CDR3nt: TGCAGCGGCACACACCGGGCCCACACTGAAGCTTTCTTT
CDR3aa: CSGTHRAHTEAFF

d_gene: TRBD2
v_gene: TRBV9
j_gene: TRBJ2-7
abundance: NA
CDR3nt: TGTGCCAGCAGCGCCGGACTAGCTGTCTACGAGCAGTACTTC
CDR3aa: CASSAGLAVYEQYF

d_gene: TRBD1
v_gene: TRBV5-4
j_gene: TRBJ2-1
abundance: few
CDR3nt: TGTGCCAGCAGCCCCGGGACAGACCCTTACAATGAGCAGTTCTTC
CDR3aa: CASSPGTDPYNEQFF

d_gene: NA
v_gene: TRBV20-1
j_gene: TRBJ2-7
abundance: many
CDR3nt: TGCAGTGCGAGGTACCCCTACGAGCAGTACTTC
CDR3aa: CSARYPYEQYF

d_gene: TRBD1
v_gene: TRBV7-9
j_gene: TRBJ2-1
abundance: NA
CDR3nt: TGTGCCAGCAGCTTGTCTCGGGACAGTTATGAGCAGTTCTTC
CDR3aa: CASSLSRDSYEQFF

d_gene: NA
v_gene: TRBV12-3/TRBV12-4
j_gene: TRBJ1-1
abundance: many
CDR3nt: TGTGCCAGCAGTTTAGGAGAGAACACTGAAGCTTTCTTT
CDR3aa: CASSLGENTEAFF

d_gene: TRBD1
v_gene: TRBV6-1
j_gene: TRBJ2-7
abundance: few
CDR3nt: TGTGCCAGCAGCAAAATGACAGGGGGCGAGCAGTACTTC
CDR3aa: CASSKMTGGEQYF

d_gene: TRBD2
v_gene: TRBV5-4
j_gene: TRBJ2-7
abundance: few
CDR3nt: TGTGCCAGCCAGCGGGAGGGCCCGCACTACGAGCAGTACTTC
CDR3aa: CASQREGPHYEQYF

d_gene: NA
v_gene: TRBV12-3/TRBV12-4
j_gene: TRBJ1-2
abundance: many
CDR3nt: TGTGCCAGCAGTTTCTGGGGGGGAGGCTACACCTTC
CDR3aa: CASSFWGGGYTF

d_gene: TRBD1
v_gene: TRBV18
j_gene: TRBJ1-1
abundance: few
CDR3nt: TGTGCCAGCTCACTCCGGGACAGGGAAGCTTTCTTT
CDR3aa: CASSLRDREAFF

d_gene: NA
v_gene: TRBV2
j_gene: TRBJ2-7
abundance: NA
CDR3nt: TGTGCCAGCAAGAGGGTCGGGTACGAGCAGTACTTC
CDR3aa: CASKRVGYEQYF

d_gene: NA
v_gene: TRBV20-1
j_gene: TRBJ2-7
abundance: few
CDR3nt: TGCAGTATTAAGAGGGCCGAGCAGTACTTC
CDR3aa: CSIKRAEQYF

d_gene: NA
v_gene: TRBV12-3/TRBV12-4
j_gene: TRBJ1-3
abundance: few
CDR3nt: TGTGCCAGCAGGGCCTACACAGGGAGTGGAAACACCATATATTTT
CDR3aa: CASRAYTGSGNTIYF

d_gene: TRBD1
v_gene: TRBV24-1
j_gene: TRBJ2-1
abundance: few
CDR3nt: TGTGCCACCAGTGACGGGACAGGGGGCATCTATGAGCAGTTCTTC
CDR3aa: CATSDGTGGIYEQFF

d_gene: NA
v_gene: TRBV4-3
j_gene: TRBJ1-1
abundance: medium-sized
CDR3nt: TGCGCCAGCAGTTTCCGGACGGGGAACACTGAAGCTTTCTTT
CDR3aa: CASSFRTGNTEAFF

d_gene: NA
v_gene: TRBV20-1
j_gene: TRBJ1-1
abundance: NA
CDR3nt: TGCAGTGCCATCAGGGAAGTCGCGAACACTGAAGCTTTCTTT
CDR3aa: CSAIREVANTEAFF

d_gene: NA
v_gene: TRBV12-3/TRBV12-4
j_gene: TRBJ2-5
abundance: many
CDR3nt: TGTGCCAGCAGTAGGTCGCGTCAAGAGACCCAGTACTTC
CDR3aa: CASSRSRQETQYF